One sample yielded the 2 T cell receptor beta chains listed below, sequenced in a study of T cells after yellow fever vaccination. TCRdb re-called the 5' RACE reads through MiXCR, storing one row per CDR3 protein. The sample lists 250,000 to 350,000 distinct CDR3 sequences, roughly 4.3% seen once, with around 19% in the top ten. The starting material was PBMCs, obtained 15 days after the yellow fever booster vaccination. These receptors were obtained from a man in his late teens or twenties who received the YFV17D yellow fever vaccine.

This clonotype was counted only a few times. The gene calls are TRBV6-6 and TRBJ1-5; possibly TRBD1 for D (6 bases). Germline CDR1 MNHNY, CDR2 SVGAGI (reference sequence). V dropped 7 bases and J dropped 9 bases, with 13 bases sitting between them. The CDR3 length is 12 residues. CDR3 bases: TGTGCCAGCAAGGGGGGGGTTAGGCCCCAGCATTTT. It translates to CASKGGVRPQHF.

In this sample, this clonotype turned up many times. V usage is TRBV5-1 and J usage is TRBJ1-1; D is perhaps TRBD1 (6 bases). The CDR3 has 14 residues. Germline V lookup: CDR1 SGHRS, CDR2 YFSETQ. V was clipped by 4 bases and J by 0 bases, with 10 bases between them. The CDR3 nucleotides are TGCGCCAGCAGCAAACAGGGTCTGAACACTGAAGCTTTCTTT. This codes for CASSKQGLNTEAFF.